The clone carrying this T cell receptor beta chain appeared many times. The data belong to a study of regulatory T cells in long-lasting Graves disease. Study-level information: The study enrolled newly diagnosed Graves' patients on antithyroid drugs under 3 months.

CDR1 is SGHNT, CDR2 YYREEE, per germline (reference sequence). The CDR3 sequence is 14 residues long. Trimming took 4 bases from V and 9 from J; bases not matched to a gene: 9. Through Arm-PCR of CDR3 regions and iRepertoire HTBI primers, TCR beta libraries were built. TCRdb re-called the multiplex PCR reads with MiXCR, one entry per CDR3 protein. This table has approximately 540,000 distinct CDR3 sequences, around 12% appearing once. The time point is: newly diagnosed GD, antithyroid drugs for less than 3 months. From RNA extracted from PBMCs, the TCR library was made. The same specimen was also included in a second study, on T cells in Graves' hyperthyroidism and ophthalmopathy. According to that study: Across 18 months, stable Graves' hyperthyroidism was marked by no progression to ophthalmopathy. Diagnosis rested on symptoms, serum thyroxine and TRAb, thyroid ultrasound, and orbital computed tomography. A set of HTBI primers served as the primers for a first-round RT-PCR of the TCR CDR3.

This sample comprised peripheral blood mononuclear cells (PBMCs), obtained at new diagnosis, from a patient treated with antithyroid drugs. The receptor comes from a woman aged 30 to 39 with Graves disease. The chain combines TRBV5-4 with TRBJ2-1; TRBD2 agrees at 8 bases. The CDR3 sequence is CASSKPGLVSEQFF. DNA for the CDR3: TGTGCCAGCAGCAAACCGGGACTAGTATCTGAGCAGTTCTTC.